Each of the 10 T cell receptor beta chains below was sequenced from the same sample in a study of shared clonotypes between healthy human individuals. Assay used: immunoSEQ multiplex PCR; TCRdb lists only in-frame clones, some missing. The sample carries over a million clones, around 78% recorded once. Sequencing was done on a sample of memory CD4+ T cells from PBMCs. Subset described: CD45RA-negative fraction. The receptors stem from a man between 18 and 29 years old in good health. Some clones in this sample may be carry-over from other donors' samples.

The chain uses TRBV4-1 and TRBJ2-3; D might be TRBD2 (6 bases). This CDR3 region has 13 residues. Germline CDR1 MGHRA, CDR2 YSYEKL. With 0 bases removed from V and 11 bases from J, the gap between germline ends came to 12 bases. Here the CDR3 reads CASSQEVQRVQYF. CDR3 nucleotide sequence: TGCGCCAGCAGCCAAGAGGTCCAGCGGGTGCAGTATTTT.

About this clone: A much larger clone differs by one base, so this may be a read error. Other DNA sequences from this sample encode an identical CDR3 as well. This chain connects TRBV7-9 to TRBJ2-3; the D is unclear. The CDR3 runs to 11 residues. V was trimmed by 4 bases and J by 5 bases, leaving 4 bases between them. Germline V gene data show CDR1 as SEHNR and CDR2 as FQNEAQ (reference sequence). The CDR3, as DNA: TGTGCCAGCAGCTGGGGAGATACGCAGTATTTT. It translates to CASSWGDTQYF.

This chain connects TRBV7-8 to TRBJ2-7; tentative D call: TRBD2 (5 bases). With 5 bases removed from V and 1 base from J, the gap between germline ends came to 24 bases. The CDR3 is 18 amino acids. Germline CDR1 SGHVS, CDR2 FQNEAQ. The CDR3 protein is CASSPRTSALSTSYEQYF. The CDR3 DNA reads TGTGCCAGCAGCCCCAGGACTTCCGCTCTCTCAACTTCCTACGAGCAGTACTTC.

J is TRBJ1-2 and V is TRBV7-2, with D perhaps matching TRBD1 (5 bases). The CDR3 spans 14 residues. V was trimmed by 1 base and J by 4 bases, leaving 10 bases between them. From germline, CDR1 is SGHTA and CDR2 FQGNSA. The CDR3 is CASSLEGTSYGYTF. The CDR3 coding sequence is TGTGCCAGCAGCTTAGAGGGGACTAGCTATGGCTACACCTTC.

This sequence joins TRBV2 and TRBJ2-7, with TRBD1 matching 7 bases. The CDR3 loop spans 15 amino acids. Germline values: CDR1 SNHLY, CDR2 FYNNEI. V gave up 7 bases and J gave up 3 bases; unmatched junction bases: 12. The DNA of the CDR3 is TGTGCCAGCACCCTCAACAGGGGCATATACTACGAGCAGTACTTC. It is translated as CASTLNRGIYYEQYF. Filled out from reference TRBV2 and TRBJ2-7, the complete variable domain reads EPEVTQTPSHQVTQMGQEVILRCVPISNHLYFYWYRQILGQKVEFLVSFYNNEISEKSEIFDDQFSVERPDGSNFTLKIRSTKLEDSAMYFCASTLNRGIYYEQYFGPGTRLTVT.

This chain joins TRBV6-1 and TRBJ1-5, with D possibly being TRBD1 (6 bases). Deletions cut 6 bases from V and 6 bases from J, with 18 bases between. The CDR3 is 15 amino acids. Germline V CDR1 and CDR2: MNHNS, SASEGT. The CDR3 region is CASRGTLAGVQPQHF. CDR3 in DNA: TGTGCCAGCAGGGGGACACTGGCTGGCGTTCAGCCCCAGCATTTT.

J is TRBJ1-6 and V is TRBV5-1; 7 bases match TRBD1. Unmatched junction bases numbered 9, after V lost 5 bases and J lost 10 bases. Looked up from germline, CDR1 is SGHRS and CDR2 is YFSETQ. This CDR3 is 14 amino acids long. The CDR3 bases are TGCGCCAGCAGTCGAGGACAGGCTGGGTCACCCCTCCACTTT. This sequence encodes CASSRGQAGSPLHF.

CDR3 amino acids: CASSLAGLGEKLFF. In nucleotides, the CDR3 is TGTGCCAGCAGCTTAGCGGGGTTGGGTGAAAAACTGTTTTTT. V gene TRBV7-9 combines with J gene TRBJ1-4, with D unclear. The V and J ends lost 0 bases and 7 bases respectively, with 9 bases between them. Per the germline V gene, CDR1 is SEHNR and CDR2 is FQNEAQ (reference sequence). The CDR3 sequence is 14 residues long.

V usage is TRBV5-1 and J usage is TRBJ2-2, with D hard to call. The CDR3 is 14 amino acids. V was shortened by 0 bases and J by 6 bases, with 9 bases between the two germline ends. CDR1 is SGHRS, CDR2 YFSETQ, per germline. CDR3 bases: TGCGCCAGCAGCTTGGCCACGTCCGCCGGGGAGCTGTTTTTT. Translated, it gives CASSLATSAGELFF.

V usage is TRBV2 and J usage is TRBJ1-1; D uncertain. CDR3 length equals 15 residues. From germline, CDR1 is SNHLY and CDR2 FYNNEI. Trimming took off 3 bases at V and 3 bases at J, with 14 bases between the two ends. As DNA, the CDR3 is TGTGCCAGCAGTGACCTTGGACTCGCCCACACTGAAGCTTTCTTT. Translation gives CASSDLGLAHTEAFF.